This T cell receptor (beta chain) was documented in a study of shared clonotypes between healthy human individuals. Broader study findings: Researchers found naive subsets generally carried larger estimated richness than memory subsets.

There are many counts of this clone. Its antigen remains unidentified. Samples underwent the assay at deep level. In the source study's methods: ImmunoSEQ gave junction-only sequences without quality scores, so filtering differed. Sequencing was performed with immunoSEQ multiplex PCR; in TCRdb, only in-frame clones are kept and a portion is missing. Clonal size and the V and J genes are those of that table, whereas D and trimming came from the DNA. In the table there are some 1 million clones, about 70% of which are singletons. From CD4+ cells came CD45RA+ naive and CD45RA-negative memory subsets. The sample comprised memory CD4+ T cells sorted from blood. Regarding subset: CD45RA-negative fraction. The source of this sequence is a man in his late teens or twenties in good health.

The CDR3 DNA follows: TGTGCCAGCAGTTACATGGGGAGTGTGGATTCACCCCTCCACTTT. Translating it yields CASSYMGSVDSPLHF. The rearrangement uses TRBV6-5 and TRBJ1-6; D remains ambiguous. This CDR3 has 15 residues. Germline CDR1 MNHEY, CDR2 SVGAGI. V lost 2 bases and J lost 8, with 13 bases in between.